Below, 7 T cell receptor beta chains from the same sample are listed, as sequenced in a study of T cell responses to AZD1222 COVID-19 vaccine. The method was immunoSEQ multiplex PCR; TCRdb's version includes in-frame clones alone and lacks a portion of them. The sample contains about 140,000 clones, 80% to 90% of which appear only once. The sample here was peripheral blood, taken on day 0 of AZD1222 vaccination. All receptors come from an adult in good health.

The rearrangement links TRBV4-3 to TRBJ2-2; 8 bases map to TRBD2. The CDR3 is 14 residues long. The junction had 5 bases not matched to a gene; V was cut back by 4 bases and J by 7 bases. The germline gives CDR1 LGHNA, CDR2 YSLEER. The CDR3 nucleotides are TGCGCCAGCAGCCGGATAAGCGGGAGCGGGGAGCTGTTTTTT. It codes for CASSRISGSGELFF.

Worth noting for this clone: At one of its ends the junction is not consistent with the germline gene, which may arise from a read error. The genes are TRBV30 and TRBJ1-2; no reliable D call. The germline V gene has CDR1 GTSNPN and CDR2 SVGIG (reference sequence). CDR3 size: 12 residues. CDR3 nucleotides: TGTGCCTCGACGGGAGGTAACTCTGGCTACACCTTC. Translated, it gives CASTGGNSGYTF.

The rearrangement joins TRBV25-1 to TRBJ2-7; TRBD1 is a possible D gene (5 bases). The length of the CDR3 is 15 residues. Germline CDR1 and CDR2: MGHDK and SYGVNS. V lost 5 bases and J 7 bases, leaving 21 bases between the germline ends. DNA of the CDR3: TGTGCCAGCAGTTGGGGCCACCCCCCTTCACGAGAGCAGTACTTC. Protein sequence: CASSWGHPPSREQYF.

This clone has just one count. V is TRBV28 and J is TRBJ2-7; 9 bases are a match to TRBD2. J lost 5 bases, V lost 2 bases, and 4 bases had no gene match. Per the germline V gene, CDR1 is MDHEN and CDR2 is SYDVKM. This CDR3 is 14 amino acids long. The DNA of the CDR3 is TGTGCCAGCAGTTTAATAGCGGGAGTTCACGAGCAGTACTTC. It translates to CASSLIAGVHEQYF. The variable domain in full, completed from reference TRBV28 and TRBJ2-7, reads DVKVTQSSRYLVKRTGEKVFLECVQDMDHENMFWYRQDPGLGLRLIYFSYDVKMKEKGDIPEGYSVSREKKERFSLILESASTNQTSMYLCASSLIAGVHEQYFGPGTRLTVT.

This chain joins TRBV7-2 and TRBJ2-7, with D perhaps assigned TRBD1 or TRBD2 (5 bases each). The V end lost 5 bases, the J end lost 3 bases, and 11 bases lay between the germline ends. CDR1 and CDR2 from the germline V gene are SGHTA and FQGNSA. The CDR3 runs 13 residues. The CDR3 is CASSSRDLYEQYF. In DNA, the CDR3 is TGTGCCAGCAGCAGCCGGGACCTCTACGAGCAGTACTTC.

The V call is TRBV7-8, the J call TRBJ1-1; D might be TRBD1 (6 bases). The germline V gene has CDR1 SGHVS and CDR2 FQNEAQ. The CDR3 has 15 amino acids. The V gene lost 4 bases and the J gene lost 4 bases, with 16 bases spanning the gap. The CDR3 sequence: CASSSERGVGTEAFF. The DNA for the CDR3 is TGTGCCAGCAGCTCTGAGAGGGGGGTGGGCACTGAAGCTTTCTTT.

V and J are TRBV5-1 and TRBJ1-1; no clear D gene. Germline assignment: CDR1 SGHRS and CDR2 YFSETQ. The CDR3 spans 11 residues. V gave up 3 bases and J gave up 4 bases, with 4 bases separating them. CDR3 DNA: TGCGCCAGCAGCTCCCCCACTGAAGCTTTCTTT. Its protein is CASSSPTEAFF.